Listed below are T cell receptor beta chains from one sample, sequenced in a study of blood T cell repertoires in COVID-19. Repertoires were generated with immunoSEQ multiplex PCR, while TCRdb's copy carries only in-frame clones and drops some. The table includes some 80,000 clones, 86% detected once. Material: peripheral blood. These receptors all come from a human donor in a cohort sampled during active COVID-19. Both conserved end residues are part of each CDR3. A D gene is named only where the DNA matches it firmly.

CDR3 protein: CAIMRGQLSTGELFF; J gene: TRBJ2-2; V gene: TRBV28; D gene: TRBD1; CDR3 length: 15
CDR3 protein: CASRTAPSGSTSDTQYF; J gene: TRBJ2-3; V gene: TRBV2; D gene: TRBD2; CDR3 length: 17
CDR3 protein: CASRQDREGQFF; J gene: TRBJ2-1; V gene: TRBV10-2; D gene: TRBD1; CDR3 length: 12
CDR3 protein: CARGQEKNYGYTF; J gene: TRBJ1-2; V gene: TRBV2; D gene: TRBD1; CDR3 length: 13
CDR3 protein: CAISESFMGPTGVKLFF; J gene: TRBJ1-4; V gene: TRBV10-3; D gene: -; CDR3 length: 17
CDR3 protein: CASSRGEGEKLFF; J gene: TRBJ1-4; V gene: TRBV7-2; D gene: -; CDR3 length: 13
CDR3 protein: CASSVTITSGTTDTQYF; J gene: TRBJ2-3; V gene: TRBV9; D gene: TRBD2; CDR3 length: 17
CDR3 protein: CASSSTSGIYNEQFF; J gene: TRBJ2-1; V gene: TRBV27; D gene: TRBD2; CDR3 length: 15
CDR3 protein: CASSPRRDTYYGYTF; J gene: TRBJ1-2; V gene: TRBV18; D gene: -; CDR3 length: 15
CDR3 protein: CASSSGGYSNQPQHF; J gene: TRBJ1-5; V gene: TRBV28; D gene: TRBD1; CDR3 length: 15
CDR3 protein: CASRLGLFNEQFF; J gene: TRBJ2-1; V gene: TRBV5-1; D gene: -; CDR3 length: 13
CDR3 protein: CATSIQTSGNEQFF; J gene: TRBJ2-1; V gene: TRBV15; D gene: TRBD2; CDR3 length: 14
CDR3 protein: CASSLGFNTEAFF; J gene: TRBJ1-1; V gene: TRBV6-5; D gene: -; CDR3 length: 13
CDR3 protein: CASSVDGAGYTF; J gene: TRBJ1-2; V gene: TRBV9; D gene: -; CDR3 length: 12
CDR3 protein: CASSYPPPLTSITEAFF; J gene: TRBJ1-1; V gene: TRBV6-2/TRBV6-3; D gene: -; CDR3 length: 17
CDR3 protein: CASSVAGGSNSPLHF; J gene: TRBJ1-6; V gene: TRBV2; D gene: -; CDR3 length: 15
CDR3 protein: CASSLAGVAGSYEQYF; J gene: TRBJ2-7; V gene: TRBV7-6; D gene: TRBD2; CDR3 length: 16
CDR3 protein: CASSLVVIAGKTDHEQYF; J gene: TRBJ2-7; V gene: TRBV7-2; D gene: -; CDR3 length: 18
CDR3 protein: CASSPWGGQENIQYF; J gene: TRBJ2-4; V gene: TRBV9; D gene: -; CDR3 length: 15
CDR3 protein: CASSPGQGAVNQPQHF; J gene: TRBJ1-5; V gene: TRBV4-1; D gene: TRBD1; CDR3 length: 16
CDR3 protein: CASSRRSDTEAFF; J gene: TRBJ1-1; V gene: TRBV7-6; D gene: -; CDR3 length: 13
CDR3 protein: CASSLEGTPIAKNIQYF; J gene: TRBJ2-4; V gene: TRBV11-3; D gene: -; CDR3 length: 17
CDR3 protein: CASRQDWNQPQHF; J gene: TRBJ1-5; V gene: TRBV2; D gene: -; CDR3 length: 13
CDR3 protein: CASSPVGGRTDTQYF; J gene: TRBJ2-3; V gene: TRBV7-7; D gene: TRBD2; CDR3 length: 15
CDR3 protein: CAWSGGDREQYF; J gene: TRBJ2-7; V gene: TRBV30; D gene: -; CDR3 length: 12
CDR3 protein: CASSLEVTESYNEQFF; J gene: TRBJ2-1; V gene: TRBV5-4; D gene: -; CDR3 length: 16
CDR3 protein: CASSMRTGASYEQYF; J gene: TRBJ2-7; V gene: TRBV19; D gene: TRBD1; CDR3 length: 15
CDR3 protein: CATSDTGQGRSYEQYF; J gene: TRBJ2-7; V gene: TRBV24-1; D gene: TRBD1; CDR3 length: 16
CDR3 protein: CASSVSGLAGSGYEQYF; J gene: TRBJ2-7; V gene: TRBV27; D gene: TRBD2; CDR3 length: 17
CDR3 protein: CSVHLSGAYNEQFF; J gene: TRBJ2-1; V gene: TRBV29-1; D gene: -; CDR3 length: 14
CDR3 protein: CASSQGQPYEQYF; J gene: TRBJ2-7; V gene: TRBV3-1/TRBV3-2; D gene: -; CDR3 length: 13
CDR3 protein: CASSQTGGSNQPQHF; J gene: TRBJ1-5; V gene: TRBV7-9; D gene: TRBD1; CDR3 length: 15
CDR3 protein: CASSLTPHNEQFF; J gene: TRBJ2-1; V gene: TRBV28; D gene: -; CDR3 length: 13
CDR3 protein: CASSLVEGTDTQYF; J gene: TRBJ2-3; V gene: TRBV5-6; D gene: -; CDR3 length: 14
CDR3 protein: CASSFHGQGSHSPLHF; J gene: TRBJ1-6; V gene: TRBV28; D gene: TRBD1; CDR3 length: 16
CDR3 protein: CASSIGLAENYEQYF; J gene: TRBJ2-7; V gene: TRBV19; D gene: TRBD2; CDR3 length: 15
CDR3 protein: CASSSNVLRGYNEKLFF; J gene: TRBJ1-4; V gene: TRBV7-8; D gene: -; CDR3 length: 17
CDR3 protein: CASSFGGTGAETQYF; J gene: TRBJ2-5; V gene: TRBV5-1; D gene: TRBD1; CDR3 length: 15
CDR3 protein: CASSLSYLNTEAFF; J gene: TRBJ1-1; V gene: TRBV6-5; D gene: -; CDR3 length: 14
CDR3 protein: CASLYNLGETQYF; J gene: TRBJ2-5; V gene: TRBV6-6; D gene: -; CDR3 length: 13
CDR3 protein: CASSRRTGGKSTEAFF; J gene: TRBJ1-1; V gene: TRBV6-2/TRBV6-3; D gene: TRBD1; CDR3 length: 16
CDR3 protein: CASSVRGFQETQYF; J gene: TRBJ2-5; V gene: TRBV9; D gene: -; CDR3 length: 14
CDR3 protein: CASSPGGREYSYEQYF; J gene: TRBJ2-7; V gene: TRBV18; D gene: TRBD2; CDR3 length: 16